This T cell receptor (beta chain) was identified during a study of PD-L1 blockade in urothelial cancer. Study information: The patients first took atezolizumab in the mid-2010s, receiving 1,200 mg intravenously every 3 weeks. Blood yielded a median of about 140,000 T cells per sample. Points from the study as a whole: Tumor-associated clones in blood expanded more at 3 weeks in durable-benefit patients.

Clones were read by immunoSEQ multiplex PCR, and TCRdb kept only the in-frame ones, dropping some. The table has almost 50,000 clones, about 86% seen once. A note on this clone: What it binds is not known.

The time point here: pretreatment peripheral blood. Between 1 and 8 samples, pretreatment and on-treatment, were given by each patient. CDR1 is SQVTM and CDR2 is ANQGSEA in the germline V gene. J gave up 1 base and V 3 bases, and 2 bases lay outside the gene matches. The CDR3 runs 13 residues. This chain links TRBV29-1 with TRBJ2-7; 8 bases line up with TRBD2. This TCR derives from a man aged 70-80 years with urothelial cancer. The sample in question was PBMCs, obtained around atezolizumab (anti-PD-L1) treatment. CDR3 residues: CSVDGLASYEQYF. Here the CDR3 DNA reads TGCAGCGTTGACGGACTAGCTTCCTACGAGCAGTACTTC.